The present TCR beta chain was sequenced within a study of T cell clones after liver transplantation. This clone was seen a single time. Here immunoSEQ multiplex PCR was the method, and the copy in TCRdb shows in-frame clones only, minus some. This sample carries some 45,000 clones, more than 70% of them seen once, and the ten largest clones take more than 2%. This CDR3 has 14 residues. The ends were cut back, 1 base at V and 3 bases at J, with 10 bases in the middle. The germline gives CDR1 LGHNT, CDR2 FRNRAP. The receptor was isolated from a human patient who received a liver transplant. The graft donor may account for some of the T cells. The rearrangement uses TRBV12-5 and TRBJ2-7; D is ambiguous. Sequences were derived from CD4+ T cells from blood, sampled 24 months after liver transplant. The DNA for the CDR3 is TGTGCTAGTGGTTTGGGGGTCGGCTTCTACGAGCAGTACTTC. It encodes CASGLGVGFYEQYF.